This T cell receptor (beta chain) was sequenced during a study of cytomegalovirus exposure and HLA in healthy donors. A multiplex PCR was run with 60 Vbeta primers and 13 Jbeta primers. Only in-frame clones appear in the TCRdb table, and some are missing; sequencing was by immunoSEQ multiplex PCR. Of approximately 190,000 clones in the sample, approximately 82% were seen once. The CDR3 extends over 14 amino acids. Germline loops: CDR1 MNHEY, CDR2 SMNVEV (reference sequence). V was trimmed by 2 bases and J by 4 bases, leaving 9 bases between them. The sequenced material came from PBMCs. This sequence was found in a woman in her late teens or twenties in good health and CMV-seronegative. The chain recombines TRBV27 with TRBJ1-5; D perhaps matches TRBD1 (5 bases). CDR3 sequence: CASSLLGPNQPQHF. The CDR3 region has the DNA TGTGCCAGCAGTTTACTGGGGCCAAATCAGCCCCAGCATTTT.